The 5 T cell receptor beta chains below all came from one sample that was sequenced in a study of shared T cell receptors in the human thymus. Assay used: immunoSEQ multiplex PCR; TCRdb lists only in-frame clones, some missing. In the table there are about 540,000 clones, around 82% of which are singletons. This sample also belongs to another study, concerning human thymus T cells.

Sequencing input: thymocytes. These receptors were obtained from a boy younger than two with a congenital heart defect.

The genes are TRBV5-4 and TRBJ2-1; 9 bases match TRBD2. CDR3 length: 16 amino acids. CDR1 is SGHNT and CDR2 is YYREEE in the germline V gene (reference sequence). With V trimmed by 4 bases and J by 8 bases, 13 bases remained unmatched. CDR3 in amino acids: CASSLPAREGGDEQFF. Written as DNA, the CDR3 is TGTGCCAGCAGCCTTCCGGCGCGGGAGGGGGGCGATGAGCAGTTCTTC.

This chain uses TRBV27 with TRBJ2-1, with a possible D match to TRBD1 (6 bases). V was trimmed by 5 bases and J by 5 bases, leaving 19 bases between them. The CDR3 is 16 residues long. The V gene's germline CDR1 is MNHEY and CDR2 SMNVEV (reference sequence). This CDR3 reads CASSPRFGGRDNEQFF. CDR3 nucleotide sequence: TGTGCCAGCAGTCCCCGGTTTGGGGGCAGAGACAATGAGCAGTTCTTC.

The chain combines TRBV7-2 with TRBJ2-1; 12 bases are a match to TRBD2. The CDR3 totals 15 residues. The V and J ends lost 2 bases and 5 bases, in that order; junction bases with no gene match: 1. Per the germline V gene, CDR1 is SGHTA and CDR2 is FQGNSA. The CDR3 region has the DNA TGTGCCAGCAGCTTAAGACTAGCGGGAGACAATGAGCAGTTCTTC. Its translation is CASSLRLAGDNEQFF.

The chain's CDR3 is CASSTEGQGRTDTQYF. As DNA, the CDR3 is TGTGCCAGCAGCACCGAGGGACAGGGGCGCACAGATACGCAGTATTTT. J is TRBJ2-3 and V is TRBV7-8; 10 bases align to TRBD1. This CDR3 has 16 residues. Per the germline V gene, CDR1 is SGHVS and CDR2 is FQNEAQ. The V and J ends lost 5 bases and 1 base, in that order; junction bases with no gene match: 6.

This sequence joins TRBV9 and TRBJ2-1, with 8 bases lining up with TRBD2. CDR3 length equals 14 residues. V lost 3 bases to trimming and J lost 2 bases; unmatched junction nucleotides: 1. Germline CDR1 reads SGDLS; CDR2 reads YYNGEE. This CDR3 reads CASSDSGAYNEQFF. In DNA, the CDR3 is TGTGCCAGCAGCGATAGCGGGGCCTACAATGAGCAGTTCTTC.